This T cell receptor beta chain is drawn from a study of blood T cells in healthy people across ages. Alongside a J-beta primer mix, a sample-barcoded 5' primer served in a second PCR lasting about 6 to 11 cycles. There were at least 2.5 million CDR3-containing paired-end reads obtained from each sample. TCRdb re-called the 5' RACE reads with MiXCR, one entry per CDR3 protein. The sample lists almost 800,000 distinct CDR3 sequences; nearly 60% were seen once. This CDR3 is built from 14 residues. The V gene's germline CDR1 is SEHNR and CDR2 FQNEAQ (reference sequence). V was shortened by 5 bases and J by 1 base, with 11 bases between the two germline ends. General study findings and limits: TCR beta diversity, measured per million T cells, fell in a roughly linear way with age.

About this clonotype itself: Its antigen is unknown.

The TCR originated in a man aged 25 to 40 in good health. The genes are TRBV7-9 and TRBJ2-5; D is perhaps TRBD2 (6 bases). The sequencing input was blood. The CDR3 DNA reads as TGTGCCAGCAGCAACCGGGACTCCCAAGAGACCCAGTACTTC. Its translation is CASSNRDSQETQYF.